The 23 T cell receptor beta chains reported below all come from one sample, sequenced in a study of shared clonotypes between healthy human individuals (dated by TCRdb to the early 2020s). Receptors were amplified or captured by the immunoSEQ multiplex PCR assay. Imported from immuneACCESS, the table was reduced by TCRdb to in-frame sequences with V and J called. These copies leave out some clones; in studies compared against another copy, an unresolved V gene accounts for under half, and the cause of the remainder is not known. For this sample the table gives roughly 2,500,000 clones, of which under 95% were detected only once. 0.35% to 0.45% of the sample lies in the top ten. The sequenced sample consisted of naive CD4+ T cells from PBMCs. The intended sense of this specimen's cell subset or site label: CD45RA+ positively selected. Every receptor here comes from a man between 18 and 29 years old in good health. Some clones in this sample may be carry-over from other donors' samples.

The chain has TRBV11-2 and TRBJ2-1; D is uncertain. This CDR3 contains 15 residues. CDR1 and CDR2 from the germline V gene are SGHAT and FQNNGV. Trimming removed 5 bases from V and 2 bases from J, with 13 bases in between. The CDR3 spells CASSLREVAYNEQFF. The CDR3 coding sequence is TGTGCCAGCAGCCTCAGAGAAGTCGCCTACAATGAGCAGTTCTTC.

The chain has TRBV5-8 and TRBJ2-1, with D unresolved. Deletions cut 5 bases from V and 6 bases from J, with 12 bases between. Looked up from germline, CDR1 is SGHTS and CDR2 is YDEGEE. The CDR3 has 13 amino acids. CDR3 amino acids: CASRKTEVNEQFF. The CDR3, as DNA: TGTGCCAGCAGGAAGACTGAGGTCAATGAGCAGTTCTTC.

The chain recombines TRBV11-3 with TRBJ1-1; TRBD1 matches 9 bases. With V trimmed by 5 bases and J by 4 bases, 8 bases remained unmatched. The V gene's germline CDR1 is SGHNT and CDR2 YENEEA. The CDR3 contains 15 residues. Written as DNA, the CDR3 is TGTGCCAGCAGCACCACGGGACAGGGAGGCACTGAAGCTTTCTTT. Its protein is CASSTTGQGGTEAFF.

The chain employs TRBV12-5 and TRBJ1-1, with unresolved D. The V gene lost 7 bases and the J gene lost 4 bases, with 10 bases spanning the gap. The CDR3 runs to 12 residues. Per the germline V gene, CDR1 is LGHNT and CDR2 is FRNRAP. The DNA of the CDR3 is TGTGCTAGTGCCCCGGGAGCCACTGAAGCTTTCTTT. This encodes CASAPGATEAFF. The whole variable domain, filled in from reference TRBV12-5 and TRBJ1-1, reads DARVTQTPRHKVTEMGQEVTMRCQPILGHNTVFWYRQTMMQGLELLAYFRNRAPLDDSGMPKDRFSAEMPDATLATLKIQPSEPRDSAVYFCASAPGATEAFFGQGTRLTVV.

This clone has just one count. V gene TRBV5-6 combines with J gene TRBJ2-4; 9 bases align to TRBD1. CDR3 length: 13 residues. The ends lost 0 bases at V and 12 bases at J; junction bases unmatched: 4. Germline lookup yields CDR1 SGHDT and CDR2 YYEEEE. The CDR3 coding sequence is TGTGCCAGCAGCTTGGGGGGACAGGGTAATCAGTACTTC. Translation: CASSLGGQGNQYF.

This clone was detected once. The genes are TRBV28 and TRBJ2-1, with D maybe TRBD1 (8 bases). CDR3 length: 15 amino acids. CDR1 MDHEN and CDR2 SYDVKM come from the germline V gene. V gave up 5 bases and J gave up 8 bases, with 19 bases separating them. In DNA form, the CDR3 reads TGTGCCAGCAGTCTCCCCAGGGGGCGGGAGTATGAGCAGTTCTTC. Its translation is CASSLPRGREYEQFF.

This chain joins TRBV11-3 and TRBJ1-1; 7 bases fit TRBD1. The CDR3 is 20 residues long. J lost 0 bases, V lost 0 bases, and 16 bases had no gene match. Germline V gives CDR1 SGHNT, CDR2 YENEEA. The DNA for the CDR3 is TGTGCCAGCAGCTTAGATTCTCAGGTAGATACAGGGGCGGTGAACACTGAAGCTTTCTTT. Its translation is CASSLDSQVDTGAVNTEAFF. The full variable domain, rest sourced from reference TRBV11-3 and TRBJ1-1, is EAGVVQSPRYKIIEKKQPVAFWCNPISGHNTLYWYLQNLGQGPELLIRYENEEAVDDSQLPKDRFSAERLKGVDSTLKIQPAELGDSAVYLCASSLDSQVDTGAVNTEAFFGQGTRLTVV.

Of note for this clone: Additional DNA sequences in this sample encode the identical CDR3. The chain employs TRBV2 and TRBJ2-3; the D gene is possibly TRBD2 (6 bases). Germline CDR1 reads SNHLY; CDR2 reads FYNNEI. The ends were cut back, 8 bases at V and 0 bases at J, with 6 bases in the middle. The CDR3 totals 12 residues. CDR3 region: CASAGSTDTQYF. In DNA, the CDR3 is TGTGCCAGCGCGGGAAGCACAGATACGCAGTATTTT.

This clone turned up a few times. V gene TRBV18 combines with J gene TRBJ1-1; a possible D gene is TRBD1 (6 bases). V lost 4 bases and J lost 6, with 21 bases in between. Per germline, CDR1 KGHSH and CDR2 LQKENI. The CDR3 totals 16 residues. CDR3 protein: CASSLLPGTSGAEAFF. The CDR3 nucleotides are TGTGCCAGCTCACTCTTACCCGGGACATCTGGCGCTGAAGCTTTCTTT.

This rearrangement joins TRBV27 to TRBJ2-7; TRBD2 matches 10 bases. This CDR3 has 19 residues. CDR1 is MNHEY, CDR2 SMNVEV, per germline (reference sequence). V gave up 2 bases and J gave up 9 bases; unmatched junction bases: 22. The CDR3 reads CASSLRAPLAGDFLRGQYF. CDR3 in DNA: TGTGCCAGCAGTTTACGCGCCCCCCTAGCGGGAGACTTTTTACGAGGGCAGTACTTC.

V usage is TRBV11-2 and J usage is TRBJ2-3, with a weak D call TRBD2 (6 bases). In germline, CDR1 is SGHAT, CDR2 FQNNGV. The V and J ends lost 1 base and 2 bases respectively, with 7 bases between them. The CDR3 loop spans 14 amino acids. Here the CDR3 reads CASSLGRATDTQYF. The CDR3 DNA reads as TGTGCCAGCAGCTTAGGGAGGGCCACAGATACGCAGTATTTT.

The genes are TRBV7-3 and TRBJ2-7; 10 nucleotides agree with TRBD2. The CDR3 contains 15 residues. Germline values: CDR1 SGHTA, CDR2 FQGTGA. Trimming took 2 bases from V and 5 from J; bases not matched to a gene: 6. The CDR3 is CASSLRAGGDHEQYF. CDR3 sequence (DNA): TGTGCCAGCAGCTTACGAGCGGGAGGGGACCACGAGCAGTACTTC. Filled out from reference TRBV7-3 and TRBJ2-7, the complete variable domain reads GAGVSQTPSNKVTEKGKYVELRCDPISGHTALYWYRQSLGQGPEFLIYFQGTGAADDSGLPNDRFFAVRPEGSVSTLKIQRTERGDSAVYLCASSLRAGGDHEQYFGPGTRLTVT.

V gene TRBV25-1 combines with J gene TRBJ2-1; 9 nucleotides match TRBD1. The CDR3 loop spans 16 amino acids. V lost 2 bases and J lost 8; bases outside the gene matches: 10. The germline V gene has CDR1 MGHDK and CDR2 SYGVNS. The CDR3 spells CASSESLGTGIHEQFF. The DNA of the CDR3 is TGTGCCAGCAGTGAAAGTTTGGGGACAGGGATTCATGAGCAGTTCTTC.

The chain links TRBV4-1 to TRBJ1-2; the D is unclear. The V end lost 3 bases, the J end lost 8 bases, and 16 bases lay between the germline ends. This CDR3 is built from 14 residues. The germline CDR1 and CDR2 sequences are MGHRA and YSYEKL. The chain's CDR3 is CASSQTPGYTGYTF. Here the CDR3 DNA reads TGCGCCAGCAGCCAGACACCGGGTTATACAGGCTACACCTTC.

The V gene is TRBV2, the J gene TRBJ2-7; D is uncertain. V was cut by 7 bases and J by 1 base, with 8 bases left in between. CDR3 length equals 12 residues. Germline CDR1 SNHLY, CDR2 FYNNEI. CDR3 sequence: CASMDGSYEQYF. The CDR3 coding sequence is TGTGCCAGCATGGACGGTTCCTACGAGCAGTACTTC.

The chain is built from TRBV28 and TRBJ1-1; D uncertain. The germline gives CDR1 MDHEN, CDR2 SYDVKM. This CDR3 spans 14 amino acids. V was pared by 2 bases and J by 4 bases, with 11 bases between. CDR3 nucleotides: TGTGCCAGCAGTTTACCCCACCGCGGCACTGAAGCTTTCTTT. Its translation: CASSLPHRGTEAFF.

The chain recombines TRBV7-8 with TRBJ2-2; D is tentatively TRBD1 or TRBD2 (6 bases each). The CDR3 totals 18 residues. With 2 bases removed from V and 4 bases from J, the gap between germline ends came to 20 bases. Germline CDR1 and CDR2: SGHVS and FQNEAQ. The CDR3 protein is CASSLISVGGRTTGELFF. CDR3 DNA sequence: TGTGCCAGCAGCTTAATTTCGGTCGGGGGCAGAACCACCGGGGAGCTGTTTTTT. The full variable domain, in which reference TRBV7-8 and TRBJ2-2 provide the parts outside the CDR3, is GAGVSQSPRYKVAKRGQDVALRCDPISGHVSLFWYQQALGQGPEFLTYFQNEAQLDKSGLPSDRFFAERPEGSVSTLKIQRTQQEDSAVYLCASSLISVGGRTTGELFFGEGSRLTVL.

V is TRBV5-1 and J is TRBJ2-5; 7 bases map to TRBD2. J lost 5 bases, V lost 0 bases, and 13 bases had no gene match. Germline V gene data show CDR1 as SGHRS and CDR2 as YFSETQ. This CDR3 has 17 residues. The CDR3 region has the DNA TGCGCCAGCAGCTTGGGGGCGGGGGACCCCCCCGGTGAGACCCAGTACTTC. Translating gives CASSLGAGDPPGETQYF.

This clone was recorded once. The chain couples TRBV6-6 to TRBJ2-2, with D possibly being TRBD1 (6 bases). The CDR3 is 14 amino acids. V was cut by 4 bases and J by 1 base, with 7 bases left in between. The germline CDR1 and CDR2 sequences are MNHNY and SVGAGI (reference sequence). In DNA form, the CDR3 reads TGTGCCAGCAGTTGGGACAAGAACACCGGGGAGCTGTTTTTT. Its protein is CASSWDKNTGELFF.

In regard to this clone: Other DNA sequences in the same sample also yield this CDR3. CDR3 sequence (DNA): TGTGCCAGCAGTTACTCCGGGACAGCTAATCAGCCCCAGCATTTT. It is translated as CASSYSGTANQPQHF. V gene TRBV6-5 combines with J gene TRBJ1-5; TRBD1 aligns across 7 bases. The CDR3 runs 15 residues. With V trimmed by 0 bases and J by 4 bases, 3 bases remained unmatched. Germline V lookup: CDR1 MNHEY, CDR2 SVGAGI.

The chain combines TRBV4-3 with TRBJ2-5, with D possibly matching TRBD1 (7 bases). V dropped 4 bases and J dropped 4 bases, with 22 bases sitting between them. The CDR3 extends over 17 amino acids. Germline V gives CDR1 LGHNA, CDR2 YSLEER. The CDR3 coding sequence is TGCGCCAGCAGCCCTCAGGGGGGACGTCCAGGCGGAGAGACCCAGTACTTC. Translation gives CASSPQGGRPGGETQYF.

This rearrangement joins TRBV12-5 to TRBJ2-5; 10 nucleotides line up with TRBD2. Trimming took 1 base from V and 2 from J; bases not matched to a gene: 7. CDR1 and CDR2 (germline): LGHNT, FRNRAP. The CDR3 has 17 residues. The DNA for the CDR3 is TGTGCTAGTGGTTTGGGCGCTAGCGGGAGCCTTCAAGAGACCCAGTACTTC. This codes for CASGLGASGSLQETQYF. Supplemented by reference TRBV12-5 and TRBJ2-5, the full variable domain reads DARVTQTPRHKVTEMGQEVTMRCQPILGHNTVFWYRQTMMQGLELLAYFRNRAPLDDSGMPKDRFSAEMPDATLATLKIQPSEPRDSAVYFCASGLGASGSLQETQYFGPGTRLLVL.

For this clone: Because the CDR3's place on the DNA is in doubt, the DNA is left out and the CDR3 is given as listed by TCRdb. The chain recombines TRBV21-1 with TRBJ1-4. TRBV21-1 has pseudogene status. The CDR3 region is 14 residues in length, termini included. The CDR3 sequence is CATVGSGTNEKLFF.